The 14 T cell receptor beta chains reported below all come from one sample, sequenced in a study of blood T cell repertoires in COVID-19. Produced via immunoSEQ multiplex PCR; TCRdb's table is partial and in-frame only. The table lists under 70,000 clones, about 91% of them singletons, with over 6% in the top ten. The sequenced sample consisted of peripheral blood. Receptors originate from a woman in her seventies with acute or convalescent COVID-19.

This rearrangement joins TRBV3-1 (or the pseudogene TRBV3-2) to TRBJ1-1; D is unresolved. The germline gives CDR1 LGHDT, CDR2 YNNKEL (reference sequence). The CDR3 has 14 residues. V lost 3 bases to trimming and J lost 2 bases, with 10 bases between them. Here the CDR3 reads CASSQVGINTEAFF. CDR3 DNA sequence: TGTGCCAGCAGCCAGGTCGGGATTAACACTGAAGCTTTCTTT.

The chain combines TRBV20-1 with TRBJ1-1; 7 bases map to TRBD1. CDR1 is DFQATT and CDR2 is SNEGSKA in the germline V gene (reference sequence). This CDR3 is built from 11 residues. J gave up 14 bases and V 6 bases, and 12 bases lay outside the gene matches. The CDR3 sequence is CSALDRAKSFF. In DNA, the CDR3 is TGCAGTGCCCTCGACAGGGCGAAGTCATTCTTT.

The CDR3 sequence: CASSRGTSVLNEQFF. CDR3 nucleotide sequence: TGTGCCAGCAGTAGAGGGACTAGCGTCCTCAATGAGCAGTTCTTC. J is TRBJ2-1 and V is TRBV27; 10 bases fit TRBD2. Germline values: CDR1 MNHEY, CDR2 SMNVEV (reference sequence). Trimming took 5 bases from V and 6 from J; bases not matched to a gene: 7. CDR3 length: 15 residues.

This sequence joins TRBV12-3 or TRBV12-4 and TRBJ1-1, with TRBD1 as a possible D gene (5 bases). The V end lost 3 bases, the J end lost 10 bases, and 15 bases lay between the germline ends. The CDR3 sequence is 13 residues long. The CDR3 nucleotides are TGTGCCAGCAGTTTTAGGGACTACTTGGGAGCTTTCTTT. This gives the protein CASSFRDYLGAFF.

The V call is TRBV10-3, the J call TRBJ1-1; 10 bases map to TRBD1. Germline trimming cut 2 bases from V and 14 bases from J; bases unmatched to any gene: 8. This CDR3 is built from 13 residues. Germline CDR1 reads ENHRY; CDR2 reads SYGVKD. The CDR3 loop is CAISELSGDRGFF. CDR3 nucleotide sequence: TGTGCCATCAGTGAGCTGTCGGGGGACAGGGGCTTCTTT.

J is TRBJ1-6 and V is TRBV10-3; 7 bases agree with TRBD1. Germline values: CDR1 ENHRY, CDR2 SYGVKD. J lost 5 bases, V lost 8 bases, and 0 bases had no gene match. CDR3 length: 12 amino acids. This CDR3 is CAIGTDNSPLHF. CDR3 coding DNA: TGTGCCATCGGGACAGATAATTCACCCCTCCACTTT.

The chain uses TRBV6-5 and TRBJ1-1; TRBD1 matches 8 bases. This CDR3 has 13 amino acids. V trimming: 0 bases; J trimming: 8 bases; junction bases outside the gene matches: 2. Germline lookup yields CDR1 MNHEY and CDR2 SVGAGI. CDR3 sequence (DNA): TGTGCCAGCAGTTACTCGACAGGGGTAGAAGCTTTCTTT. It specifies CASSYSTGVEAFF.

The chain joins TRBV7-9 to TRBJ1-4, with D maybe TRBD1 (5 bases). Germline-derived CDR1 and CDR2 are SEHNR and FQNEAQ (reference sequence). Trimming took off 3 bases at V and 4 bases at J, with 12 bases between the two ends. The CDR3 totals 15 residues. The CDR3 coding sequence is TGTGCCAGCAGCTTTGACACAGGATTTAATGAAAAACTGTTTTTT. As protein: CASSFDTGFNEKLFF.

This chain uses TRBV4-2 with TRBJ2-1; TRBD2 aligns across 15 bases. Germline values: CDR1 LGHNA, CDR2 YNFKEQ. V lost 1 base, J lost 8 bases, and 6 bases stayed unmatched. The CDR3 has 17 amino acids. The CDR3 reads CASSQGTSGRAGDEQFF. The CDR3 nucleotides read TGTGCCAGCAGCCAAGGGACTAGCGGGAGGGCCGGGGATGAGCAGTTCTTC.

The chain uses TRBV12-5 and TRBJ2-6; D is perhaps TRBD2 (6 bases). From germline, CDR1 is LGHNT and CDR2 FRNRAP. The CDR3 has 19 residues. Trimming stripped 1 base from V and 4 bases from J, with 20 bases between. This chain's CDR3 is CASGLDGPIGGNGANVLTF. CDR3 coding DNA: TGTGCTAGTGGTTTGGATGGACCGATCGGCGGGAACGGGGCCAACGTCCTGACTTTC.

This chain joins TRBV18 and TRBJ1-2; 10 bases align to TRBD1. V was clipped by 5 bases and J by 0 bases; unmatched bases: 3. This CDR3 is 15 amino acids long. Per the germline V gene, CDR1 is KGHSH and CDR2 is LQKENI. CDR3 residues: CASSKDRGANYGYTF. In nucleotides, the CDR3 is TGTGCCAGCTCAAAGGACAGGGGGGCTAACTATGGCTACACCTTC. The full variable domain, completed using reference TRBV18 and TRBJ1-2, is NAGVMQNPRHLVRRRGQEARLRCSPMKGHSHVYWYRQLPEEGLKFMVYLQKENIIDESGMPKERFSAEFPKEGPSILRIQQVVRGDSAAYFCASSKDRGANYGYTFGSGTRLTVV.

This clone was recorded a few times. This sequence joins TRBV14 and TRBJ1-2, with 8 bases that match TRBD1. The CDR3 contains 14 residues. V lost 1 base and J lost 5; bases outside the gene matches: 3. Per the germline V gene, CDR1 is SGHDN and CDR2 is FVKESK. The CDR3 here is CASSQVGQGYGYTF. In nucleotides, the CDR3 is TGTGCCAGCAGCCAAGTAGGACAGGGTTATGGCTACACCTTC.

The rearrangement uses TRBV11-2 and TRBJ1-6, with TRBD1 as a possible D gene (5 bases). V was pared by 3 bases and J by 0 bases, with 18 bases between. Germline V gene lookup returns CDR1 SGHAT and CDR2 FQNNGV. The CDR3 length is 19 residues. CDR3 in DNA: TGTGCCAGCAGCTTGTTATTTGGGGCCGGGAGCTCCTATAATTCACCCCTCCACTTT. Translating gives CASSLLFGAGSSYNSPLHF.

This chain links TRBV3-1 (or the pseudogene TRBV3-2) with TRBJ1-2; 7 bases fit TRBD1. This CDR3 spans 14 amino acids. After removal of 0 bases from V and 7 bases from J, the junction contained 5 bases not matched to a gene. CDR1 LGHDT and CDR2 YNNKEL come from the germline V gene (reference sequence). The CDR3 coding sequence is TGTGCCAGCAGCCAAGACGAGGGGGCTGGTGGCTACACCTTC. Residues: CASSQDEGAGGYTF.